The 22 T cell receptor beta chains in this list originate from one sample, sequenced in a study of cytomegalovirus exposure and HLA in healthy donors. TCRdb's copy holds only in-frame clones and misses some; the assay was immunoSEQ multiplex PCR. The sample lists 200,000 or so clones, 90% to 95% seen once, with roughly 1% in the top ten. Source material: PBMCs. These receptors were obtained from a woman between 18 and 29 years old in good health and CMV-seronegative.

The chain has TRBV5-1 and TRBJ2-7; 8 nucleotides align to TRBD1. The ends lost 4 bases at V and 1 base at J; junction bases unmatched: 4. CDR3 length: 14 amino acids. Germline V lookup: CDR1 SGHRS, CDR2 YFSETQ. The CDR3 spells CASSVQGASYEQYF. In nucleotides, the CDR3 is TGCGCCAGCAGCGTTCAGGGGGCGTCCTACGAGCAGTACTTC. Combining the CDR3 with reference TRBV5-1 and TRBJ2-7 gives the whole variable domain KAGVTQTPRYLIKTRGQQVTLSCSPISGHRSVSWYQQTPGQGLQFLFEYFSETQRNKGNFPGRFSGRQFSNSRSEMNVSTLELGDSALYLCASSVQGASYEQYFGPGTRLTVT.

Comments on this clone: Within the sample, other DNA sequences also encode this same CDR3. V usage is TRBV18 and J usage is TRBJ2-5; D is unresolved. The CDR3 totals 13 residues. Per the germline V gene, CDR1 is KGHSH and CDR2 is LQKENI. V was clipped by 3 bases and J by 1 base, with 6 bases between them. CDR3 in DNA: TGTGCCAGCTCACCCACGGTCCAAGAGACCCAGTACTTC. It specifies CASSPTVQETQYF. The variable domain in full, completed from reference TRBV18 and TRBJ2-5, reads NAGVMQNPRHLVRRRGQEARLRCSPMKGHSHVYWYRQLPEEGLKFMVYLQKENIIDESGMPKERFSAEFPKEGPSILRIQQVVRGDSAAYFCASSPTVQETQYFGPGTRLLVL.

The chain has TRBV29-1 and TRBJ1-1, with D unresolved. Germline V CDR1 and CDR2: SQVTM, ANQGSEA. CDR3 size: 13 residues. V was shortened by 3 bases and J by 1 base, with 9 bases between the two germline ends. The CDR3 bases are TGCAGCGTTGATCGGGGTACGAACACTGAAGCTTTCTTT. Amino acid sequence: CSVDRGTNTEAFF.

The V gene is TRBV30, the J gene TRBJ1-4; D is perhaps TRBD1 (5 bases). CDR1 and CDR2 (germline): GTSNPN, SVGIG (reference sequence). V was pared by 1 base and J by 3 bases, with 12 bases between. There are 15 residues in the CDR3. As DNA, the CDR3 is TGTGCCTGGAGTGATGGGGCAGCCGCTAATGAAAAACTGTTTTTT. This translates into CAWSDGAAANEKLFF.

The rearrangement links TRBV9 to TRBJ1-1; 8 bases are shared with TRBD1. CDR3 length: 15 residues. Germline assignment: CDR1 SGDLS and CDR2 YYNGEE. The V gene end was trimmed by 4 bases and the J gene end by 2 bases; junction bases not matched to a gene: 7. CDR3 nucleotides: TGTGCCAGCAGCACCCTAGACAGGGGTAACACTGAAGCTTTCTTT. Residues: CASSTLDRGNTEAFF.

The chain uses TRBV9 and TRBJ2-7; TRBD2 aligns across 16 bases. Germline CDR1 is SGDLS and CDR2 is YYNGEE. V was pared by 4 bases and J by 2 bases, with 6 bases of the junction left unmatched. The CDR3 loop spans 17 amino acids. CDR3 nucleotides: TGTGCCAGCAGCTACGGGACTAGCGGGAGGGGGACCTACGAGCAGTACTTC. This gives the protein CASSYGTSGRGTYEQYF.

This clone came up once. V usage is TRBV10-2 and J usage is TRBJ2-7; a weak D match, TRBD2 (5 bases). V lost 2 bases and J lost 1, with 6 bases in between. There are 13 residues in the CDR3. CDR1 and CDR2 (germline): WSHSY, SAAADI. CDR3: CASSEGSSYEQYF. CDR3 nucleotide sequence: TGCGCCAGCAGTGAGGGGAGTTCCTACGAGCAGTACTTC.

The chain links TRBV4-1 to TRBJ1-2; D is ambiguous. Deletions cut 1 base from V and 1 base from J, with 13 bases between. This CDR3 spans 16 amino acids. Germline loops: CDR1 MGHRA, CDR2 YSYEKL. For the CDR3, the DNA is TGCGCCAGCAGCCAAGTCTCCTCGTTTATTAACTATGGCTACACCTTC. Protein sequence: CASSQVSSFINYGYTF.

V and J are TRBV5-1 and TRBJ2-3, with TRBD2 matching 7 bases. This CDR3 has 19 residues. The V segment lost 0 bases and the J segment 2 bases; nucleotides outside the gene matches: 15. Germline lookup yields CDR1 SGHRS and CDR2 YFSETQ. Written as DNA, the CDR3 is TGCGCCAGCAGCTTGGTATTTCGGCCAGGCGGGAGCGACACAGATACGCAGTATTTT. This codes for CASSLVFRPGGSDTDTQYF.

This clone has just one count. The chain has TRBV5-1 and TRBJ2-1; 11 bases match TRBD1. J lost 5 bases, V lost 0 bases, and 4 bases had no gene match. The CDR3 loop spans 16 amino acids. Looked up from germline, CDR1 is SGHRS and CDR2 is YFSETQ. The CDR3: CASSLGTGGSHNEQFF. In DNA form, the CDR3 reads TGCGCCAGCAGCTTGGGGACAGGGGGCTCGCACAATGAGCAGTTCTTC.

The chain combines TRBV5-1 with TRBJ2-7; no reliable D call. CDR1 and CDR2 (germline): SGHRS, YFSETQ. V was shortened by 5 bases and J by 0 bases, with 9 bases between the two germline ends. This CDR3 has 13 residues. The CDR3 sequence is CASSYTPSYEQYF. CDR3 DNA sequence: TGCGCCAGCAGTTACACCCCCTCCTACGAGCAGTACTTC.

V and J are TRBV28 and TRBJ2-7; 9 bases line up with TRBD1. V lost 1 base and J lost 5; bases outside the gene matches: 6. The CDR3 is 15 amino acids. Per germline, CDR1 MDHEN and CDR2 SYDVKM. The CDR3 loop reads CASSLSGQGTDEQYF. CDR3 sequence (DNA): TGTGCCAGCAGTTTATCGGGACAGGGTACCGACGAGCAGTACTTC.

The chain uses TRBV30 and TRBJ1-5; 11 nucleotides agree with TRBD1. This CDR3 is built from 14 residues. V shed 6 bases and J 2 bases; nucleotides not matched to a gene: 3. CDR1 is GTSNPN and CDR2 is SVGIG in the germline V gene (reference sequence). CDR3 sequence: CACSGQGGNQPQHF. CDR3 DNA sequence: TGTGCCTGTTCGGGACAGGGGGGCAATCAGCCCCAGCATTTT.

The gene calls are TRBV27 and TRBJ1-3; TRBD1 is a possible D gene (6 bases). This CDR3 contains 14 residues. V was cut by 4 bases and J by 2 bases, with 9 bases left in between. Per germline, CDR1 MNHEY and CDR2 SMNVEV (reference sequence). Here the CDR3 DNA reads TGTGCCAGCAGTTCCGCAGGGGCTGGAAACACCATATATTTT. Translation gives CASSSAGAGNTIYF.

The count of this clone is one. The chain combines TRBV4-2 with TRBJ2-7; a possible D gene is TRBD2 (5 bases). V dropped 1 base and J dropped 1 base, with 17 bases sitting between them. The germline gives CDR1 LGHNA, CDR2 YNFKEQ. This CDR3 spans 17 amino acids. This CDR3 reads CASSQVSGVVTSYEQYF. The CDR3 region has the DNA TGTGCCAGCAGCCAAGTCTCCGGGGTTGTTACTTCCTACGAGCAGTACTTC.

The chain is built from TRBV9 and TRBJ2-1; possibly TRBD2 for D (5 bases). V shed 4 bases and J shed 4 bases, with 24 bases lying between them. Germline assignment: CDR1 SGDLS and CDR2 YYNGEE. The CDR3 consists of 18 residues. CDR3 in amino acids: CASSHNPEVTRDYNEQFF. In nucleotides, the CDR3 is TGTGCCAGCAGCCACAACCCAGAGGTCACGAGGGATTACAATGAGCAGTTCTTC.

This clone was seen a few times. This chain joins TRBV5-1 and TRBJ2-7; the match to TRBD2 covers 10 bases. The CDR3 consists of 16 residues. Germline V gene data show CDR1 as SGHRS and CDR2 as YFSETQ. Germline trimming cut 0 bases from V and 0 bases from J; bases unmatched to any gene: 3. CDR3 nucleotides: TGCGCCAGCAGCTTGGCCCCTAGCGGGAGCTCCTACGAGCAGTACTTC. Protein product: CASSLAPSGSSYEQYF.

The chain combines TRBV7-6 with TRBJ2-7, with 7 bases matching TRBD2. The CDR3 runs 15 residues. Germline V gene data show CDR1 as SGHVS and CDR2 as FNYEAQ. Losses at the gene ends were 2 bases for V and 3 bases for J; bases not matched to a gene: 7. The CDR3 DNA follows: TGTGCCAGCAGCTTACTCTCGGGGGAGGGCTACGAGCAGTACTTC. It specifies CASSLLSGEGYEQYF. The complete variable domain, with remaining parts taken from reference TRBV7-6 and TRBJ2-7, reads GAGVSQSPRYKVTKRGQDVALRCDPISGHVSLYWYRQALGQGPEFLTYFNYEAQQDKSGLPNDRFSAERPEGSISTLTIQRTEQRDSAMYRCASSLLSGEGYEQYFGPGTRLTVT.

The rearrangement uses TRBV6-1 and TRBJ1-5; 8 bases are a match to TRBD1. Trimming cost V 7 bases and J 0 bases; bases outside gene matches: 5. CDR1 is MNHNS and CDR2 is SASEGT in the germline V gene. The CDR3 is made up of 15 amino acids. The DNA of the CDR3 is TGTGCCAGCAAAGCAGGGGGCCCTAGCAATCAGCCCCAGCATTTT. It codes for CASKAGGPSNQPQHF.

This clone has a single count. V is TRBV5-1 and J is TRBJ2-2; no clear D. With 2 bases removed from V and 2 bases from J, the gap between germline ends came to 10 bases. The germline gives CDR1 SGHRS, CDR2 YFSETQ. The CDR3 has 15 residues. The CDR3 protein is CASSLGGTNTGELFF. The DNA of the CDR3 is TGCGCCAGCAGCTTAGGCGGAACCAACACCGGGGAGCTGTTTTTT. The full variable domain, completed using reference TRBV5-1 and TRBJ2-2, is KAGVTQTPRYLIKTRGQQVTLSCSPISGHRSVSWYQQTPGQGLQFLFEYFSETQRNKGNFPGRFSGRQFSNSRSEMNVSTLELGDSALYLCASSLGGTNTGELFFGEGSRLTVL.

The chain uses TRBV7-6 and TRBJ2-6, with TRBD2 as a possible D gene (5 bases). CDR3 length: 16 amino acids. Per germline, CDR1 SGHVS and CDR2 FNYEAQ. Trimming stripped 2 bases from V and 1 base from J, with 9 bases between. The CDR3 coding sequence is TGTGCCAGCAGCTTAATTAGAGGGTCTGGGGCCAACGTCCTGACTTTC. Its translation is CASSLIRGSGANVLTF.

The gene calls are TRBV7-6 and TRBJ2-7; 8 nucleotides match TRBD1. This CDR3 is 14 amino acids long. J gave up 3 bases and V 0 bases, and 1 base lay outside the gene matches. Germline lookup yields CDR1 SGHVS and CDR2 FNYEAQ. CDR3 sequence (DNA): TGTGCCAGCAGCTTAGCGGGGACAGGCTACGAGCAGTACTTC. This translates into CASSLAGTGYEQYF.